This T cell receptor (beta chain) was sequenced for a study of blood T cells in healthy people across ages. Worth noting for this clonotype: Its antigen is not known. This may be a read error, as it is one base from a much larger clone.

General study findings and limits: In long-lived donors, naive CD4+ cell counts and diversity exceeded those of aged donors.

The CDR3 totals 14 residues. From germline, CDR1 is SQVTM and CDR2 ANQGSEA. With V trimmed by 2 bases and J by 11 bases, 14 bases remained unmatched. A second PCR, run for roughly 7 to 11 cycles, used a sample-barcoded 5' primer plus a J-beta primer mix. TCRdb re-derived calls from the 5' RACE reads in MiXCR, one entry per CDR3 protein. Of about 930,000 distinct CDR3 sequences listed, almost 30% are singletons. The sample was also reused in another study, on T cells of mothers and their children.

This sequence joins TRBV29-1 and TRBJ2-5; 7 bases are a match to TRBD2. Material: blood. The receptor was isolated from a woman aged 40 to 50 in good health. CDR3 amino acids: CSVETTGLGNEQYF. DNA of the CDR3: TGCAGCGTTGAAACGACTGGACTAGGCAATGAGCAGTACTTC. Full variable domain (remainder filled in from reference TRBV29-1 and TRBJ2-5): SAVISQKPSRDICQRGTSLTIQCQVDSQVTMMFWYRQQPGQSLTLIATANQGSEATYESGFVIDKFPISRPNLTFSTLTVSNMSPEDSSIYLCSVETTGLGNEQYFGPGTRLLVL.